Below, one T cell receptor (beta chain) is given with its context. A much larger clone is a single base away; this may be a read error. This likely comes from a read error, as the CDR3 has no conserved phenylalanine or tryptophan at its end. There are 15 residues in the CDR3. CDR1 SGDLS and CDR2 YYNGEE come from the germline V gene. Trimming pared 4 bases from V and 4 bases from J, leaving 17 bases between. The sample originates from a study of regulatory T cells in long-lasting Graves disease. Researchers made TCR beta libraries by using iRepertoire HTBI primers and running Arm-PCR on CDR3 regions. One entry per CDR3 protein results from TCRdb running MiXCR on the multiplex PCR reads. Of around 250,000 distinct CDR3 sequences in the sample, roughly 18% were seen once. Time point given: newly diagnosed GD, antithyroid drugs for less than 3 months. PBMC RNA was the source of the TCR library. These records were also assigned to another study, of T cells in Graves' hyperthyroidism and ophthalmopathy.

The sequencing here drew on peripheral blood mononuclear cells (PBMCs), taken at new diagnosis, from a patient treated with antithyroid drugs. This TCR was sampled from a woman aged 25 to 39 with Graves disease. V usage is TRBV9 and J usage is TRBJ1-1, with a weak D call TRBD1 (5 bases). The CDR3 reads CASSILRVAITEAFL. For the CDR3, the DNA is TGTGCCAGCAGCATACTCAGGGTGGCGATCACTGAAGCTTTCCTT.